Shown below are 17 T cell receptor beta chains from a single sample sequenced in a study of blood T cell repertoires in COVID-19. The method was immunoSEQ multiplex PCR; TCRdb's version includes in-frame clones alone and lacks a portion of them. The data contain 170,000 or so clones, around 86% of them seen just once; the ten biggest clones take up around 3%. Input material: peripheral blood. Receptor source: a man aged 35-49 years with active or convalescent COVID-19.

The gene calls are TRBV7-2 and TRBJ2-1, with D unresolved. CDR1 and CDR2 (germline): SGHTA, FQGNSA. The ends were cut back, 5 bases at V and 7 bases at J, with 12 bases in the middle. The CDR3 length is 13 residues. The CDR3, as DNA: TGTGCCAGCAGCCAAAGCATCCCGAATGAGCAGTTCTTC. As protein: CASSQSIPNEQFF.

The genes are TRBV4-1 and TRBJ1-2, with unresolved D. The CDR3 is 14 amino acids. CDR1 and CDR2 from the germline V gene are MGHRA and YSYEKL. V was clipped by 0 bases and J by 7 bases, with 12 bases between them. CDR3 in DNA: TGCGCCAGCAGCCAAGACAGGTCCACAAGTGGCTACACCTTC. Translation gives CASSQDRSTSGYTF.

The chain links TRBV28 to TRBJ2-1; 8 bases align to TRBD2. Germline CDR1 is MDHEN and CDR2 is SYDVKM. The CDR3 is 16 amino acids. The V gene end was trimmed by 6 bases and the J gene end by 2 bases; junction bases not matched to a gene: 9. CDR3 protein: CASSSGSGGAYNEQFF. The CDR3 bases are TGTGCCAGCAGCTCCGGATCCGGGGGGGCCTACAATGAGCAGTTCTTC.

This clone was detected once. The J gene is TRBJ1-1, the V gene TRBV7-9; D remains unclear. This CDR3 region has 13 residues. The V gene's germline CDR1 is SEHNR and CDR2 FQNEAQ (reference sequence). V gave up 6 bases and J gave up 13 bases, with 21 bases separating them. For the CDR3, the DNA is TGTGCCAGCAGTGCTAGCCAGGTCTGGTTGGATTTCTTT. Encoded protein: CASSASQVWLDFF.

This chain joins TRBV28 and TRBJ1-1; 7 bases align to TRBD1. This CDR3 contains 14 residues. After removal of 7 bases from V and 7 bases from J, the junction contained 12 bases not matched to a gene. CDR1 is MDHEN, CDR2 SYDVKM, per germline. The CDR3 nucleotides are TGTGCCAGCAAGCGGACAGGACGATATAGTGAAGCTTTCTTT. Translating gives CASKRTGRYSEAFF.

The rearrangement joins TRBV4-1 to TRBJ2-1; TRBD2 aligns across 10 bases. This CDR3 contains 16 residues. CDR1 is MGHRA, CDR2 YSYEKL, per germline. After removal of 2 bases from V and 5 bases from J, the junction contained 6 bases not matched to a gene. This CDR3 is CASSQRGLARNNEQFF. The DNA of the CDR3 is TGCGCCAGCAGCCAACGGGGACTAGCGAGAAACAATGAGCAGTTCTTC.

The CDR3 region has the DNA TGTGCCAGTAGTATTGTTGGGGGGACTGAAGCTTTCTTT. Its translation: CASSIVGGTEAFF. The chain couples TRBV19 to TRBJ1-1; TRBD1 might be the D (5 bases). CDR3 size: 13 residues. CDR1 is LNHDA and CDR2 is SQIVND in the germline V gene (reference sequence). V was shortened by 3 bases and J by 5 bases, with 10 bases between the two germline ends.

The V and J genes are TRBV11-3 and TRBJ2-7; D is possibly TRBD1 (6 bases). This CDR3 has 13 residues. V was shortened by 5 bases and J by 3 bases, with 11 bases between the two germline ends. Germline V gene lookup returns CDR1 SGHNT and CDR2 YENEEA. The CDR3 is CASSTGQHYEQYF. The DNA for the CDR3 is TGTGCCAGCAGCACGGGACAACACTACGAGCAGTACTTC.

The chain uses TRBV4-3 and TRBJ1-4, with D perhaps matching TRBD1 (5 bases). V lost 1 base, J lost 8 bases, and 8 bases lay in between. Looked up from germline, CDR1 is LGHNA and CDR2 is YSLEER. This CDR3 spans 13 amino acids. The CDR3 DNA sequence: TGCGCCAGCAGCCAAGTTACAGGAGAAAAACTGTTTTTT. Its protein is CASSQVTGEKLFF.

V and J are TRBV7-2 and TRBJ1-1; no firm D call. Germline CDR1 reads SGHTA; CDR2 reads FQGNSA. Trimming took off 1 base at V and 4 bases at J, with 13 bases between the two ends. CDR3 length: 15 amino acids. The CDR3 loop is CASSLGNGVSTEAFF. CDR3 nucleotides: TGTGCCAGCAGCTTAGGTAACGGGGTGAGCACTGAAGCTTTCTTT.

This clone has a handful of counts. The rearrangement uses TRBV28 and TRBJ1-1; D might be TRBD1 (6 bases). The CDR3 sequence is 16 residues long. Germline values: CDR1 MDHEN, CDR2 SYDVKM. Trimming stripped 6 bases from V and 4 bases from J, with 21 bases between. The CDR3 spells CASRLAGVSSGTEAFF. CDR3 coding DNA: TGTGCCAGCAGACTTGCAGGGGTTAGTAGTGGCACTGAAGCTTTCTTT.

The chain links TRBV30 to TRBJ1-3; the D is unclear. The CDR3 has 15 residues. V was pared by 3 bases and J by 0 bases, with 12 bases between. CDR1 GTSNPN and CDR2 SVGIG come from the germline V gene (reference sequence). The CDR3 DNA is TGTGCCTGGAGCCAGGCGGGATTCTCTGGAAACACCATATATTTT. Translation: CAWSQAGFSGNTIYF.

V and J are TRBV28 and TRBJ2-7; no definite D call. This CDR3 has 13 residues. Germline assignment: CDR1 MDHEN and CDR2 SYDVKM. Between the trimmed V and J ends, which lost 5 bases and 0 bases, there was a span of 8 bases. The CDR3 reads CASSNQLSYEQYF. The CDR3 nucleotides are TGTGCCAGCAGTAATCAACTCTCCTACGAGCAGTACTTC. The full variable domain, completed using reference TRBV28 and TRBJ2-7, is DVKVTQSSRYLVKRTGEKVFLECVQDMDHENMFWYRQDPGLGLRLIYFSYDVKMKEKGDIPEGYSVSREKKERFSLILESASTNQTSMYLCASSNQLSYEQYFGPGTRLTVT.

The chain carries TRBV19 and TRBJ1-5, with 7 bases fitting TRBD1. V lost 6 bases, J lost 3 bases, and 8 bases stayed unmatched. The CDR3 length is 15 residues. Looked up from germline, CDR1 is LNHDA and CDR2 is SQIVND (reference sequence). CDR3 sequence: CASSLMTGTNQPQHF. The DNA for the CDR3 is TGTGCCAGTAGCCTTATGACAGGGACCAATCAGCCCCAGCATTTT.

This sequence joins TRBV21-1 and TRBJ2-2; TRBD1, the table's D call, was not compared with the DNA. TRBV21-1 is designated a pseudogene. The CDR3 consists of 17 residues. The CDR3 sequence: CASSALRYRGRTGELFF. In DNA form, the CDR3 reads TGTGCCAGCAGCGCACTGCGGTACAGGGGCAGGACCGGGGAGCTGTTTTTT.

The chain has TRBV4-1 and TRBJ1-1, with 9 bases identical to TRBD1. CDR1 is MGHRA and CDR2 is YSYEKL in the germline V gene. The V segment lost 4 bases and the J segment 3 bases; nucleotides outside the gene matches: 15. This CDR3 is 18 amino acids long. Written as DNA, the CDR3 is TGCGCCAGCAGCCTAAAACCGGACAGGGGAAGGAGGGACACTGAAGCTTTCTTT. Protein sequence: CASSLKPDRGRRDTEAFF.

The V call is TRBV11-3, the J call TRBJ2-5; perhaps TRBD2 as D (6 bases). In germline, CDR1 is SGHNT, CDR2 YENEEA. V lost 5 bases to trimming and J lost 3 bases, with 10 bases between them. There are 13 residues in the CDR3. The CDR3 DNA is TGTGCCAGCAGCGTGGGGACTGAAGAGACCCAGTACTTC. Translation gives CASSVGTEETQYF.